What follows describes a single T cell receptor (beta chain). These data originate in a study of somatic mutations in cytotoxic T cells in rheumatoid arthritis. As for the study in general: Blood from the patient (about 30 ml EDTA) was drawn right after diagnosis, pretreatment.

The CDR3 has 16 residues. The table came from immunoSEQ multiplex PCR; TCRdb's copy has only in-frame clones and leaves some out. The profile shows about 14,000 clones, about 93% of them singletons. This sequence was found in a man in his 70s with rheumatoid arthritis. The chain uses TRBV21-1 and TRBJ1-1; the table's D call TRBD1 went unverified against the DNA. TRBV21-1 is shown as a pseudogene. The sequenced sample consisted of CD4+ T cells sorted from blood. DNA of the CDR3: TGTGCCAGCAACTTAGGGGGTCATACGGGGAACACTGAAGCTTTCTTT. Protein sequence: CASNLGGHTGNTEAFF.